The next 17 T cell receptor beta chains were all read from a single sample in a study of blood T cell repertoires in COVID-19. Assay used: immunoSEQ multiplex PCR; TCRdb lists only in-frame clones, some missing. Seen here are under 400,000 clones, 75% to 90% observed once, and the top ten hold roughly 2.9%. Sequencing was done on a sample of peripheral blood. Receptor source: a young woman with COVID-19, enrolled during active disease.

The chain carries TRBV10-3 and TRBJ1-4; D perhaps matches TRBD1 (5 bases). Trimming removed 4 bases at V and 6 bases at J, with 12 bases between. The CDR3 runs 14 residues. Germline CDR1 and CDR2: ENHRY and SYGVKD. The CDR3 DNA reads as TGTGCCATCAGTGGGGAGGGGTCGGATGAAAAACTGTTTTTT. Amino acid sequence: CAISGEGSDEKLFF.

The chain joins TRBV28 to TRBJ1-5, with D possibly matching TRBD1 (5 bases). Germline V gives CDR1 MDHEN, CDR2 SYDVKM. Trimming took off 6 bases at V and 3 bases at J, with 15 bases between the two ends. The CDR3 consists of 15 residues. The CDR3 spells CASSPEGLINQPQHF. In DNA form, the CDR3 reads TGTGCCAGCAGCCCTGAGGGACTCATCAATCAGCCCCAGCATTTT.

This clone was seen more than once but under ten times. For the CDR3, the DNA is TGTGCCAGCAGCGTTACCGGGACTAGCAGCGAGCAGTACTTC. Translated: CASSVTGTSSEQYF. This chain connects TRBV9 to TRBJ2-7, with 9 bases identical to TRBD2. Germline trimming cut 2 bases from V and 6 bases from J; bases unmatched to any gene: 6. CDR1 and CDR2 from the germline V gene are SGDLS and YYNGEE. The CDR3 contains 14 residues.

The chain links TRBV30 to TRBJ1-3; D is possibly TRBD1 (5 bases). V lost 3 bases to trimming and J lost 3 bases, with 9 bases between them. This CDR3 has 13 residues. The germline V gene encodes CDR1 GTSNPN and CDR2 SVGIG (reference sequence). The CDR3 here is CAWSQGFGNTIYF. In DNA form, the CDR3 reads TGTGCCTGGAGCCAGGGTTTTGGAAACACCATATATTTT.

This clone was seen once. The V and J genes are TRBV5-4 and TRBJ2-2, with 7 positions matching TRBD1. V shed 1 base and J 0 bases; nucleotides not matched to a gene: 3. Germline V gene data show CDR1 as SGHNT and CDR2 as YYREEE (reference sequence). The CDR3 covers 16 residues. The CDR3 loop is CASSLYRGANTGELFF. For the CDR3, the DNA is TGTGCCAGCAGCTTGTACAGGGGTGCGAACACCGGGGAGCTGTTTTTT.

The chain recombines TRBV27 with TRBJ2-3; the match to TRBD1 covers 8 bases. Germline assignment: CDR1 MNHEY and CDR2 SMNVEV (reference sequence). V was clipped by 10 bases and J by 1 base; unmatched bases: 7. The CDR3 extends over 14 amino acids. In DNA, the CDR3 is TGTGCCATCCGAGGGACAGGCGGCACAGATACGCAGTATTTT. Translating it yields CAIRGTGGTDTQYF.

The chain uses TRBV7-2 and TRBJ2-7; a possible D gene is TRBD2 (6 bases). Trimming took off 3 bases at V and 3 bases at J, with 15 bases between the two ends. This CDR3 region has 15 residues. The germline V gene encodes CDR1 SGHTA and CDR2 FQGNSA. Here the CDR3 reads CASSLVGGINYEQYF. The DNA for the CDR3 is TGTGCCAGCAGCTTGGTCGGCGGGATAAACTACGAGCAGTACTTC.

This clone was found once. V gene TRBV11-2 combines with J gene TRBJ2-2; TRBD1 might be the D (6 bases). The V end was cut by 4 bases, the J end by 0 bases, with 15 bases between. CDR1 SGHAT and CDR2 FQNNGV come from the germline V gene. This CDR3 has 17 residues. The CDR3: CASSSGAETANTGELFF. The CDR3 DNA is TGTGCCAGCAGCTCAGGGGCCGAGACAGCGAACACCGGGGAGCTGTTTTTT.

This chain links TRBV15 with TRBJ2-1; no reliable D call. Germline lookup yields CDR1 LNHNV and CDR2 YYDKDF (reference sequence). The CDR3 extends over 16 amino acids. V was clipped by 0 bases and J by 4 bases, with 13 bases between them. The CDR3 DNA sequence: TGTGCCACCAGCAGAGATCTCGTGGCGACATACAATGAGCAGTTCTTC. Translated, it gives CATSRDLVATYNEQFF.

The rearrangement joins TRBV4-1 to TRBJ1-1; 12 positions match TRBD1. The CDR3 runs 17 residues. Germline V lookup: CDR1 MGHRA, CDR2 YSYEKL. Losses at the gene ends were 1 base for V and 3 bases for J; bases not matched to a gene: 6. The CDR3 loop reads CASSQGDRGLVDTEAFF. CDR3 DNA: TGCGCCAGCAGCCAAGGGGACAGGGGGCTCGTGGACACTGAAGCTTTCTTT.

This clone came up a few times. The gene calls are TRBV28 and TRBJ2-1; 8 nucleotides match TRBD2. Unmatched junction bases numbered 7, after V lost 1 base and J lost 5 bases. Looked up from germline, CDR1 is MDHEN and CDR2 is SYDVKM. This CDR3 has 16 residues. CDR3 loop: CASSLYGTRKDNEQFF. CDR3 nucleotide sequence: TGTGCCAGCAGTTTATACGGGACTAGGAAGGACAATGAGCAGTTCTTC.

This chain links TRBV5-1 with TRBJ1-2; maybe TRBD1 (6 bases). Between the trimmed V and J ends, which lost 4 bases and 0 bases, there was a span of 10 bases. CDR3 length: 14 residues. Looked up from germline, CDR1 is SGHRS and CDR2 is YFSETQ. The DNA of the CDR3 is TGCGCCAGCAGCCCCGGGACAACTAACTATGGCTACACCTTC. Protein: CASSPGTTNYGYTF.

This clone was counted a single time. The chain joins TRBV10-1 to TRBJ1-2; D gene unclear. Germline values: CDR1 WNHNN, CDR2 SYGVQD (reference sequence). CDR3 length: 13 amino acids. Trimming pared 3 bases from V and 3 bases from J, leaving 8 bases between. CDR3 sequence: CASSDYRDYGYTF. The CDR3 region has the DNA TGCGCCAGCAGTGATTACAGAGACTATGGCTACACCTTC.

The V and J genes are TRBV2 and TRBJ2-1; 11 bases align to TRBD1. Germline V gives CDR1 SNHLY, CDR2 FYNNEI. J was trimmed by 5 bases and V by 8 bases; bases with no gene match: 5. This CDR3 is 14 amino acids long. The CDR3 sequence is CASSGQGANNEQFF. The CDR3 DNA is TGTGCCAGCTCAGGACAGGGGGCCAACAATGAGCAGTTCTTC.

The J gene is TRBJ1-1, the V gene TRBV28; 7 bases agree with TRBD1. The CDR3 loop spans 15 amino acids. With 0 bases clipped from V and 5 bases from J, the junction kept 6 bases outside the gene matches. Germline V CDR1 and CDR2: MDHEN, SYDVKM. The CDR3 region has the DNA TGTGCCAGCAGTTTATGGACAGGGCGAGGAACTGAAGCTTTCTTT. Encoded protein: CASSLWTGRGTEAFF.

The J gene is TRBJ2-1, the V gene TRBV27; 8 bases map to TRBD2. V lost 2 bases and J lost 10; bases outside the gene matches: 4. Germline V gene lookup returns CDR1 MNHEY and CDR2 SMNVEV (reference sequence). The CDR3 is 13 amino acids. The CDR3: CASSLREGGEQFF. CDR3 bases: TGTGCCAGCAGTTTACGGGAGGGTGGAGAGCAGTTCTTC.

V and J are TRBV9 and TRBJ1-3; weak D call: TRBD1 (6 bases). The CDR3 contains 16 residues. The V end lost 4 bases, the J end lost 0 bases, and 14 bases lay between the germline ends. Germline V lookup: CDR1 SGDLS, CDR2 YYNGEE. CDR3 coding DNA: TGTGCCAGCAGCAAATCGGACAGCTTCTCTGGAAACACCATATATTTT. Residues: CASSKSDSFSGNTIYF.